The entry below gives a single T cell receptor beta chain sequence along with its context. These data belong to a study of shared T cell receptors in the human thymus. Measured with immunoSEQ multiplex PCR; TCRdb has only the in-frame clones, and not every one. Altogether roughly 660,000 clones are present, roughly 90% being singletons, with the ten largest covering 0.0095% to 0.013%. The CDR3 runs to 16 residues. Trimming took 0 bases from V and 5 from J; bases not matched to a gene: 5. The germline V gene has CDR1 ENHRY and CDR2 SYGVKD. These same records also appear under a second study, on human thymus T cells. From that report: Surgeons resected thymus tissue during corrective heart surgery. Within thymic and blood repertoires, V and J gene usage appeared to be biased. Related reports documented highly overlapping thymic repertoires among unrelated individuals.

This chain uses TRBV10-3 with TRBJ1-1, with TRBD1 identical over 11 bases. The specimen sequenced was thymocytes. The sequence was collected from a boy under two years old with a congenital heart defect. The CDR3 sequence is CAISESGQGARTEAFF. The CDR3 bases are TGTGCCATCAGTGAGTCAGGACAGGGGGCGCGGACTGAAGCTTTCTTT.